This T cell receptor beta chain was captured by sequencing in a study of CD8 T cells in Susac syndrome. CD8+ and CD4+ T cells were negatively isolated; TEMRA cells were FACS-enriched. The CDR3 totals 15 residues. Trimming pared 5 bases from V and 0 bases from J, leaving 9 bases between. Per germline, CDR1 SGHRS and CDR2 YFSETQ. An amount of RNA that ranged from 0.5 to 1 ug was reverse transcribed with random hexamers. immunoSEQ multiplex PCR amplified TCR beta CDR3 across 54 Vbeta, 13 Jbeta. TCRdb reanalysed the immunoSEQ multiplex PCR reads using MiXCR and keeps one entry per CDR3 protein. The repertoire holds roughly 170,000 distinct CDR3 sequences, with about 93% as singletons.

The rearrangement uses TRBV5-1 and TRBJ2-6; no firm D call. The source material was CD4+ T cells from PBMCs. This TCR was recovered from a human donor with multiple sclerosis. In DNA form, the CDR3 reads TGCGCCAGCAGAGGCCTATTCTCTGGGGCCAACGTCCTGACTTTC. Translating gives CASRGLFSGANVLTF.